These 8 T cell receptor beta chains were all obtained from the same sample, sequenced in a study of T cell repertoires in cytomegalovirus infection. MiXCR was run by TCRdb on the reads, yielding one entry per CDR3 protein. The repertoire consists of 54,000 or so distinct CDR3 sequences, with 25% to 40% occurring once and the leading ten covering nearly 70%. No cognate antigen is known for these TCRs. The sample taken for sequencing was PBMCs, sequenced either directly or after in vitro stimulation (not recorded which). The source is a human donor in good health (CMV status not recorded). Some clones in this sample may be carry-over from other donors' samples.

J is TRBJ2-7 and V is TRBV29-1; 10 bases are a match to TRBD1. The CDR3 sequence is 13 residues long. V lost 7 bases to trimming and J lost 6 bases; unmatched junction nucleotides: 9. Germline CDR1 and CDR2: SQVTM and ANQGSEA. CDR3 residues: CSARDRGYSEQYF. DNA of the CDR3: TGCAGCGCTAGGGACAGGGGATATAGCGAGCAGTACTTC.

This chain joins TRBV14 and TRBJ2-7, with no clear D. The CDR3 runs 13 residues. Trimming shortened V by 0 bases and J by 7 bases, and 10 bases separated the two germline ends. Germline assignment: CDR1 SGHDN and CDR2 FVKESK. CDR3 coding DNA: TGTGCCAGCAGCCAAGAAATTGGAACGGAGCAGTACTTC. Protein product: CASSQEIGTEQYF.

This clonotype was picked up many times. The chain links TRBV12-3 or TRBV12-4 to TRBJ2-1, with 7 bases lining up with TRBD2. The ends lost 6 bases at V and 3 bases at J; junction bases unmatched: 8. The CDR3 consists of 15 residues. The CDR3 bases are TGTGCCAGCAGCCCGGGGGGAGGAGGCTACAATGAGCAGTTCTTC. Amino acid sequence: CASSPGGGGYNEQFF.

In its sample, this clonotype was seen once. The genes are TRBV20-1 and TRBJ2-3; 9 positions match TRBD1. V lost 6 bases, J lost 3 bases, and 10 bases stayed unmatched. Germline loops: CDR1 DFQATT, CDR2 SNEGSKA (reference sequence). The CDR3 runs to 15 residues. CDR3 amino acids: CSASIPGTGTDTQYF. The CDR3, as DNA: TGCAGTGCCAGCATTCCCGGGACAGGGACAGATACGCAGTATTTT.

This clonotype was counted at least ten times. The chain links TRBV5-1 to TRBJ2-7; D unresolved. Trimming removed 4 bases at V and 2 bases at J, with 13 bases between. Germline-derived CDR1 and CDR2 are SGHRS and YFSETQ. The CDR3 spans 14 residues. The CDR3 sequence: CASSNPPTPYEQYF. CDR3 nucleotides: TGCGCCAGCAGCAACCCTCCAACTCCCTACGAGCAGTACTTC.

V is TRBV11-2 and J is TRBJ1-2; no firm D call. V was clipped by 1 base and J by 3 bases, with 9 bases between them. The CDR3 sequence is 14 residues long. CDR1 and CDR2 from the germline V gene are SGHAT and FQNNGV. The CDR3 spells CASSLGPGYYGYTF. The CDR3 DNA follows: TGTGCCAGCAGCTTAGGGCCAGGTTACTATGGCTACACCTTC.

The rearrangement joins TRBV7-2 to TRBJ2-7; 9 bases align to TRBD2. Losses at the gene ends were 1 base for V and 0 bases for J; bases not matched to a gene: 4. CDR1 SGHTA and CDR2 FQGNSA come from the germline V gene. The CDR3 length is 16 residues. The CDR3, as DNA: TGTGCCAGCAGCTTAGATGCGGGGGGGAGCTCCTACGAGCAGTACTTC. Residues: CASSLDAGGSSYEQYF. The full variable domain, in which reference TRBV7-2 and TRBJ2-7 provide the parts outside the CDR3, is GAGVSQSPSNKVTEKGKDVELRCDPISGHTALYWYRQSLGQGLEFLIYFQGNSAPDKSGLPSDRFSAERTGGSVSTLTIQRTQQEDSAVYLCASSLDAGGSSYEQYFGPGTRLTVT.

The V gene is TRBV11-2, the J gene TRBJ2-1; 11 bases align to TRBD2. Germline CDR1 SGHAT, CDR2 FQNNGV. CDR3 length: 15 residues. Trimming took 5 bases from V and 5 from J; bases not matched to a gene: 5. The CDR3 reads CASSAGTSGNNEQFF. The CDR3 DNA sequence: TGTGCCAGCAGCGCTGGGACTAGCGGAAACAATGAGCAGTTCTTC. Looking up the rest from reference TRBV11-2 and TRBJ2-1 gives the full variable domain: EAGVAQSPRYKIIEKRQSVAFWCNPISGHATLYWYQQILGQGPKLLIQFQNNGVVDDSQLPKDRFSAERLKGVDSTLKIQPAKLEDSAVYLCASSAGTSGNNEQFFGPGTRLTVL.